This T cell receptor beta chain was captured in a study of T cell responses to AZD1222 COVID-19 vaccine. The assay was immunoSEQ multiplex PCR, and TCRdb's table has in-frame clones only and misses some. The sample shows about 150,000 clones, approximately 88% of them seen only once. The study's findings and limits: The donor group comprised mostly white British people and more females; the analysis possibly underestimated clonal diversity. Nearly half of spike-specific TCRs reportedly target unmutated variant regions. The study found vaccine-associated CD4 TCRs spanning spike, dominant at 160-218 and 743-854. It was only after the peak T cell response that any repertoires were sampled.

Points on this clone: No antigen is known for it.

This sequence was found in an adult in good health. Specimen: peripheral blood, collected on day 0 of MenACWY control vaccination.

The CDR3, as DNA: TGTGCCAGCAGTCGACAGGGGAACGAGCAGTACTTC. Translating it yields CASSRQGNEQYF. The chain joins TRBV12-3 or TRBV12-4 to TRBJ2-7; 8 bases map to TRBD1. With 5 bases clipped from V and 5 bases from J, the junction kept 2 bases outside the gene matches. This CDR3 contains 12 residues.